This entry lists 20 T cell receptor beta chains sequenced from one sample in a study of cytomegalovirus exposure and HLA in healthy donors. A multiplex PCR was run with 60 Vbeta primers and 13 Jbeta primers. TCRdb keeps only in-frame clones here, not all; method: immunoSEQ multiplex PCR. This table holds 200,000 or so clones, approximately 82% found once. Sequenced input: PBMCs. The receptors were gathered from a woman younger than 30 in good health and CMV-seropositive.

The V and J genes are TRBV4-1 and TRBJ1-5; D not certain. Germline V gene data show CDR1 as MGHRA and CDR2 as YSYEKL. The CDR3 loop spans 16 amino acids. Between the trimmed V and J ends, which lost 0 bases and 6 bases, there was a span of 15 bases. CDR3 sequence: CASSQDGGRVRQPQHF. The CDR3 coding sequence is TGCGCCAGCAGCCAAGATGGAGGACGGGTACGTCAGCCCCAGCATTTT.

The chain uses TRBV9 and TRBJ1-2, with 12 positions matching TRBD1. This CDR3 region has 15 residues. Looked up from germline, CDR1 is SGDLS and CDR2 is YYNGEE. V lost 3 bases and J lost 8; bases outside the gene matches: 8. The CDR3 is CASSAPGQGAWGYTF. Written as DNA, the CDR3 is TGTGCCAGCAGCGCACCGGGACAGGGGGCTTGGGGCTACACCTTC.

This rearrangement joins TRBV2 to TRBJ1-2; 9 positions agree with TRBD1. Losses at the gene ends were 7 bases for V and 5 bases for J; bases not matched to a gene: 8. CDR1 is SNHLY and CDR2 is FYNNEI in the germline V gene. This CDR3 region has 14 residues. This chain's CDR3 is CASTRQGVSYGYTF. In DNA form, the CDR3 reads TGTGCCAGCACAAGACAGGGGGTCAGTTATGGCTACACCTTC.

This chain connects TRBV27 to TRBJ2-1, with TRBD2 identical over 10 bases. Germline V CDR1 and CDR2: MNHEY, SMNVEV (reference sequence). The CDR3 consists of 15 residues. Trimming at V came to 6 bases and at J to 0 bases, leaving 2 bases not matched to a gene. This CDR3 reads CASRTSGSSYNEQFF. CDR3 coding DNA: TGTGCCAGCAGGACTAGCGGGTCCTCCTACAATGAGCAGTTCTTC.

The chain couples TRBV4-1 to TRBJ2-1; D is unclear. The CDR3 is 18 residues long. Germline V CDR1 and CDR2: MGHRA, YSYEKL. Trimming removed 0 bases at V and 0 bases at J, with 15 bases between. The CDR3 region is CASSQDSFDRSSYNEQFF. The DNA for the CDR3 is TGCGCCAGCAGCCAAGATAGCTTCGACCGAAGCTCCTACAATGAGCAGTTCTTC.

The CDR3 coding sequence is TGCGCCAGCAGCCAAGTGGGCAGGCACTCTGGGGCCAACGTCCTGACTTTC. Protein: CASSQVGRHSGANVLTF. The V and J genes are TRBV4-1 and TRBJ2-6; unclear D gene. The CDR3 runs to 17 residues. V was trimmed by 1 base and J by 0 bases, leaving 10 bases between them. Germline V gene sequence: CDR1 MGHRA, CDR2 YSYEKL.

In this sample, this clone turned up once. V usage is TRBV6-1 and J usage is TRBJ2-5; possibly TRBD1 for D (6 bases). Germline loops: CDR1 MNHNS, CDR2 SASEGT. Trimming took off 8 bases at V and 2 bases at J, with 12 bases between the two ends. The CDR3 has 13 residues. The CDR3, as DNA: TGTGCCAGCCTCCGGGACATACAAGAGACCCAGTACTTC. Its protein is CASLRDIQETQYF.

This clone was counted only a few times. CDR3 coding DNA: TGCGCCAGCAGCCAGCCCCTAGCGGGGGGGAACGAGCAGTACTTC. Amino acid sequence: CASSQPLAGGNEQYF. This chain links TRBV5-1 with TRBJ2-7; 12 bases match TRBD2. The CDR3 has 15 amino acids. V lost 4 bases and J lost 5; bases outside the gene matches: 7. Germline lookup yields CDR1 SGHRS and CDR2 YFSETQ.

This chain uses TRBV7-9 with TRBJ2-5; TRBD1 matches 7 bases. Trimming removed 5 bases from V and 3 bases from J; junction bases left unmatched: 3. The V gene's germline CDR1 is SEHNR and CDR2 FQNEAQ (reference sequence). The CDR3 loop spans 13 amino acids. In DNA, the CDR3 is TGTGCCAGCAGCCGCACAGGGGAAGAGACCCAGTACTTC. Its protein is CASSRTGEETQYF.

This chain links TRBV11-2 with TRBJ1-1, with 7 bases aligning to TRBD1. The junction had 9 bases not matched to a gene; V was cut back by 1 base and J by 1 base. The CDR3 has 17 amino acids. The germline V gene has CDR1 SGHAT and CDR2 FQNNGV. DNA of the CDR3: TGTGCCAGCAGCTTAGGGGGCCCCAGGACAGGGAACACTGAAGCTTTCTTT. It encodes CASSLGGPRTGNTEAFF.

V gene TRBV18 combines with J gene TRBJ1-1; D is perhaps TRBD1 (6 bases). The CDR3 runs to 15 residues. Germline V CDR1 and CDR2: KGHSH, LQKENI. The ends were cut back, 3 bases at V and 1 base at J, with 12 bases in the middle. CDR3 region: CASSPAWGRNTEAFF. The CDR3 DNA reads as TGTGCCAGCTCACCCGCGTGGGGGCGGAACACTGAAGCTTTCTTT.

The chain recombines TRBV30 with TRBJ1-4; no clear D. CDR3 length: 14 residues. Germline assignment: CDR1 GTSNPN and CDR2 SVGIG (reference sequence). The V end was cut by 1 base, the J end by 0 bases, with 6 bases between. The CDR3 reads CAWSAGSTNEKLFF. The CDR3 DNA sequence: TGTGCCTGGAGTGCGGGGTCAACTAATGAAAAACTGTTTTTT.

The genes are TRBV4-1 and TRBJ2-2; 11 bases align to TRBD2. Unmatched junction bases numbered 6, after V lost 5 bases and J lost 7 bases. Germline assignment: CDR1 MGHRA and CDR2 YSYEKL. This CDR3 contains 15 residues. CDR3 in DNA: TGCGCCAGCAGCGCGCTAGCGGGGGGTGGCGGGGAGCTGTTTTTT. The encoded protein is CASSALAGGGGELFF.

In the case of this clone: An end of the junction does not agree with germline; a read error may underlie this. This sequence joins TRBV7-9 and TRBJ1-1; D is uncertain. Germline assignment: CDR1 SEHNR and CDR2 FQNEAQ (reference sequence). CDR3 size: 12 residues. DNA for the CDR3: TGTTCCAGCAGCCTGGTGGAGGCTGAAGCTTTCTTT. It codes for CSSSLVEAEAFF.

V usage is TRBV19 and J usage is TRBJ2-1, with D possibly TRBD2 on 6 matching bases. The V end was cut by 4 bases, the J end by 15 bases, with 19 bases between. The CDR3 is 13 amino acids. CDR1 and CDR2 from the germline V gene are LNHDA and SQIVND (reference sequence). The CDR3 region is CASSTDRESPRFF. The CDR3 DNA reads TGTGCCAGTAGTACAGACCGGGAGAGCCCCCGGTTCTTC.

This clone came up a few times. The chain uses TRBV6-5 and TRBJ2-3; possibly TRBD2 for D (5 bases). Per germline, CDR1 MNHEY and CDR2 SVGAGI. There are 12 residues in the CDR3. The V and J ends lost 6 bases and 5 bases respectively, with 9 bases between them. The CDR3 reads CASSRGGDTQYF. The CDR3 DNA sequence: TGTGCCAGCAGCCGAGGAGGAGATACGCAGTATTTT.

The chain has TRBV5-1 and TRBJ1-4; D possibly corresponds to TRBD1 (5 bases). The germline V gene encodes CDR1 SGHRS and CDR2 YFSETQ. This CDR3 region has 14 residues. V was pared by 4 bases and J by 0 bases, with 7 bases between. The CDR3 loop reads CASSGGSTNEKLFF. The CDR3 region has the DNA TGCGCCAGCAGCGGGGGGTCAACTAATGAAAAACTGTTTTTT.

The V and J genes are TRBV7-2 and TRBJ2-7; no definite D call. Germline V gene data show CDR1 as SGHTA and CDR2 as FQGNSA. This CDR3 has 14 amino acids. V was pared by 5 bases and J by 4 bases, with 15 bases between. The CDR3 loop is CASSPRRGLYEQYF. CDR3 nucleotide sequence: TGTGCCAGCAGCCCCCGTCGTGGGCTTTACGAGCAGTACTTC.

V usage is TRBV4-2 and J usage is TRBJ2-1, with 8 bases aligning to TRBD2. CDR3 length: 18 amino acids. V was clipped by 1 base and J by 4 bases; unmatched bases: 12. In germline, CDR1 is LGHNA, CDR2 YNFKEQ. DNA for the CDR3: TGTGCCAGCAGCCAAGCCTCCCAAGGCGCGGGGGGTTACAATGAGCAGTTCTTC. It translates to CASSQASQGAGGYNEQFF.

In this sample, this clone turned up a few times. The chain uses TRBV4-2 and TRBJ1-4; the D gene is possibly TRBD1 (6 bases). The CDR3 extends over 15 amino acids. Germline V lookup: CDR1 LGHNA, CDR2 YNFKEQ. Trimming took 1 base from V and 8 from J, leaving 14 bases between them. CDR3 coding DNA: TGTGCCAGCAGCCAAGCTACCGGACAGAACGAAAAACTGTTTTTT. Protein: CASSQATGQNEKLFF.